Below, 3 T cell receptor beta chains from the same sample are listed, as sequenced in a study of blood T cell repertoires in COVID-19 (dated by TCRdb to about 2020). The library came from the immunoSEQ multiplex PCR assay. Not all clones reach the TCRdb copy of this immuneACCESS table, which keeps in-frame sequences only. Checked studies attribute under half of the gap to unresolved V genes and leave the rest unexplained. This sample comprises 25,000 to 30,000 clones, 70% to 85% of them detected only once. The ten largest make up about 1.8% of the sample. Specimen: peripheral blood. The receptors derive from a man older than 75 with active or convalescent COVID-19.

This chain joins TRBV12-3 or TRBV12-4 and TRBJ2-1; D perhaps matches TRBD1 (5 bases). V lost 6 bases to trimming and J lost 8 bases, with 14 bases between them. This CDR3 region has 13 residues. For the CDR3, the DNA is TGTGCCAGCAGATACAGACAGTTTTATGAGCAGTTCTTC. It translates to CASRYRQFYEQFF.

CDR3 region: CASSSQVSSYEQYF. The CDR3 nucleotides read TGTGCCAGCAGCTCACAGGTCAGCTCCTACGAGCAGTACTTC. The chain couples TRBV7-8 to TRBJ2-7, with D tentatively TRBD1 (5 bases). CDR1 and CDR2 (germline): SGHVS, FQNEAQ. This CDR3 comprises 14 residues. The V end lost 4 bases, the J end lost 0 bases, and 10 bases lay between the germline ends.

The chain's CDR3 is CASRDPGHTEQYF. The CDR3 bases are TGTGCCAGCAGAGACCCGGGACACACCGAGCAGTACTTC. The V call is TRBV6-5, the J call TRBJ2-7, with D perhaps matching TRBD1 (6 bases). The CDR3 covers 13 residues. Germline CDR1 reads MNHEY; CDR2 reads SVGAGI. The V and J ends lost 6 bases and 6 bases respectively, with 15 bases between them.